These 23 T cell receptor beta chains were all obtained from the same sample, sequenced in a study of regulatory T cells in long-lasting Graves disease. Sequencing libraries for TCR beta were prepared with iRepertoire HTBI primers and Arm-PCR of CDR3 regions. TCRdb ran MiXCR on the multiplex PCR reads and lists one entry per CDR3 protein. The table includes around 420,000 distinct CDR3 sequences, roughly 15% detected once. The time point: newly diagnosed GD, antithyroid drugs for less than 3 months. Scientists built the TCR library using RNA that was extracted from PBMCs. The material was peripheral blood mononuclear cells (PBMCs), obtained at new diagnosis, from a patient treated with antithyroid drugs. These receptors were obtained from a female donor with Graves disease.

The sample holds many counts of this clonotype. The rearrangement joins TRBV11-3 to TRBJ2-1; tentatively, D is TRBD2 (5 bases). V lost 0 bases and J lost 0, with 12 bases in between. The germline V gene has CDR1 SGHNT and CDR2 YENEEA. CDR3 length: 17 amino acids. CDR3 nucleotide sequence: TGTGCCAGCAGCTTAGATATGAGCGGCAGCTCCTACAATGAGCAGTTCTTC. The encoded protein is CASSLDMSGSSYNEQFF.

This clonotype appeared many times. One end of the junction does not line up with germline, which may come from a read error. The chain has TRBV18 and TRBJ1-1, with D possibly TRBD1 on 6 matching bases. CDR3 length equals 12 residues. CDR1 KGHSH and CDR2 LQKENI come from the germline V gene. The DNA of the CDR3 is TGTGCCAGCTCAGCAGGGGAGGGCGCCTGGGTCTTT. It translates to CASSAGEGAWVF.

This clonotype was observed a single time. Given a much more abundant clone one base away, this may be a read error. This rearrangement joins TRBV3-1 to TRBJ1-6, with unresolved D. The CDR3 consists of 16 residues. V lost 4 bases to trimming and J lost 7 bases, with 17 bases between them. CDR1 is LGHDT, CDR2 YNNKEL, per germline (reference sequence). The CDR3 sequence: CASSPKRYRHNSPLHF. The CDR3 DNA is TGTGCCAGCAGCCCCAAGCGGTACCGCCACAATTCACCCCTCCACTTT.

In the case of this clonotype: This clone may be a read error of a much larger clone one base away. Given the absence of the conserved phenylalanine or tryptophan at the CDR3 end, a read error is likely. This chain links TRBV11-3 with TRBJ2-6; no definite D call. Germline values: CDR1 SGHNT, CDR2 YENEEA. V lost 6 bases and J 0 bases, leaving 9 bases between the germline ends. The length of the CDR3 is 15 residues. The CDR3 loop reads CASRWIGSGANVLTL. The CDR3 DNA reads TGTGCCAGCAGGTGGATAGGCTCTGGGGCCAACGTCCTGACTTTA.

This clonotype was seen many times. The chain uses TRBV27 and TRBJ1-1; perhaps TRBD1 as D (5 bases). V was trimmed by 5 bases and J by 4 bases, leaving 14 bases between them. CDR3 length: 14 amino acids. Germline-derived CDR1 and CDR2 are MNHEY and SMNVEV (reference sequence). CDR3 sequence (DNA): TGTGCCAGCAGTCGGTTGCCGGGGGGCACTGAAGCTTTCTTT. Translation gives CASSRLPGGTEAFF.

Ten or more counts support this clonotype. The rearrangement links TRBV6-1 to TRBJ2-7; 7 bases are shared with TRBD1. V gave up 5 bases and J gave up 1 base; unmatched junction bases: 5. The CDR3 has 14 residues. The germline CDR1 and CDR2 sequences are MNHNS and SASEGT. The CDR3 nucleotides are TGTGCCAGCAGTCGAAACAGGGGATCCTACGAGCAGTACTTC. Translating gives CASSRNRGSYEQYF.

About this clonotype itself: A much larger clone lies one base from this, so it may be a read error. No conserved phenylalanine or tryptophan ends this CDR3, so it is likely a read error. The gene calls are TRBV28 and TRBJ1-5; TRBD1 is a possible D gene (5 bases). V was pared by 6 bases and J by 9 bases, with 21 bases between. The CDR3 loop spans 15 amino acids. CDR1 and CDR2 from the germline V gene are MDHEN and SYDVKM. The CDR3 DNA sequence: TGTGCCAGCAGCCGACTCGGGACCCGAGGTAGGCCCCAGCATTCT. Translation gives CASSRLGTRGRPQHS.

This clonotype was detected many times. The rearrangement uses TRBV29-1 and TRBJ2-5; D is possibly TRBD1 (6 bases). The CDR3 loop spans 13 amino acids. V lost 5 bases, J lost 1 base, and 11 bases lay in between. Germline V CDR1 and CDR2: SQVTM, ANQGSEA. The CDR3: CSVSWTVQETQYF. The CDR3 coding sequence is TGCAGCGTTTCCTGGACAGTCCAAGAGACCCAGTACTTC.

The chain has TRBV12-3 or TRBV12-4 and TRBJ2-1, with 14 nucleotides matching TRBD2. CDR3 length: 16 amino acids. V dropped 6 bases and J dropped 5; count of bases not matched to a gene: 6. The CDR3 DNA follows: TGTGCCAGCAGGGAGACTAGCGGGGGGGCGGACAATGAGCAGTTCTTC. It yields the protein CASRETSGGADNEQFF.

This clonotype was recorded a few times. It is likely a read error: a sequence one base away is far more abundant. The chain couples TRBV2 to TRBJ2-1, with TRBD2 matching over 13 bases. This CDR3 has 15 residues. The V gene's germline CDR1 is SNHLY and CDR2 FYNNEI. Unmatched junction bases numbered 9, after V lost 6 bases and J lost 10 bases. CDR3 nucleotide sequence: TGTGCCAGCAGCGGTGGGACTAGCGGGATCTACGAGCAGTTCTTC. Its protein product is CASSGGTSGIYEQFF.

This clonotype was seen repeatedly, ten times or more. The rearrangement uses TRBV5-1 and TRBJ1-3; D is possibly TRBD1 (5 bases). The V gene's germline CDR1 is SGHRS and CDR2 YFSETQ. This CDR3 has 16 amino acids. V was shortened by 0 bases and J by 4 bases, with 14 bases between the two germline ends. The CDR3 DNA follows: TGCGCCAGCAGCTTGGAATCAGCAGGGTTAGGAAACACCATATATTTT. Amino acid sequence: CASSLESAGLGNTIYF. The variable domain in full, with the rest retrieved from reference TRBV5-1 and TRBJ1-3, is KAGVTQTPRYLIKTRGQQVTLSCSPISGHRSVSWYQQTPGQGLQFLFEYFSETQRNKGNFPGRFSGRQFSNSRSEMNVSTLELGDSALYLCASSLESAGLGNTIYFGEGSWLTVV.

This clonotype was found many times. The chain is built from TRBV27 and TRBJ1-2, with D uncertain. This CDR3 has 15 amino acids. Trimming removed 0 bases at V and 6 bases at J, with 14 bases between. From germline, CDR1 is MNHEY and CDR2 SMNVEV (reference sequence). CDR3 bases: TGTGCCAGCAGTTTATCGGCCCCAACTAGGGATGGCTACACCTTC. Translating gives CASSLSAPTRDGYTF.

This clonotype was detected ten times or more. One end of the junction does not line up with germline, which may come from a read error. The V and J genes are TRBV7-9 and TRBJ2-3, with 10 bases identical to TRBD1. The CDR3 has 12 residues. Germline CDR1 and CDR2: SEHNR and FQNEAQ (reference sequence). The CDR3 DNA is TGTGCCACCCTCTTAGGGGACAGGGGTAGGCATTTT. Protein: CATLLGDRGRHF. Together with reference TRBV7-9 and TRBJ2-3, the CDR3 gives the full variable domain: DTGVSQNPRHKITKRGQNVTFRCDPISEHNRLYWYRQTLGQGPEFLTYFQNEAQLEKSRLLSDRFSAERPKGSFSTLEIQRTEQGDSAMYLCATLLGDRGRHFGPGTRLTVL.

This clonotype was recorded at least ten times. The chain employs TRBV12-5 and TRBJ1-5; 7 bases line up with TRBD1. With V trimmed by 7 bases and J by 0 bases, 15 bases remained unmatched. This CDR3 has 18 amino acids. Per germline, CDR1 LGHNT and CDR2 FRNRAP. The CDR3 sequence: CASAPGTETYYSNQPQHF. The CDR3 region has the DNA TGTGCTAGTGCTCCCGGGACAGAAACTTACTATAGCAATCAGCCCCAGCATTTT.

This clonotype was counted only a few times. This chain joins TRBV30 and TRBJ2-7; D may be TRBD1 (6 bases). CDR1 is GTSNPN and CDR2 is SVGIG in the germline V gene (reference sequence). There are 15 residues in the CDR3. The germline V and J ends were trimmed by 1 base and 0 bases, with 13 bases remaining between them. This CDR3 reads CAWSEPRDISYEQYF. The CDR3, as DNA: TGTGCCTGGAGTGAGCCACGGGACATCTCCTACGAGCAGTACTTC.

This clonotype was picked up a small number of times. V and J are TRBV20-1 and TRBJ1-1; D is unresolved. The germline V gene has CDR1 DFQATT and CDR2 SNEGSKA (reference sequence). This CDR3 region has 11 residues. Between the trimmed V and J ends, which lost 3 bases and 11 bases, there was a span of 13 bases. The CDR3 protein is CSASRPEGAFF. CDR3 DNA: TGCAGTGCTAGCCGACCTGAGGGCGCTTTCTTT.

This clonotype was seen ten or more times. The rearrangement joins TRBV29-1 to TRBJ1-2; TRBD1 is a possible D gene (6 bases). The germline CDR1 and CDR2 sequences are SQVTM and ANQGSEA. The CDR3 has 14 amino acids. The ends were cut back, 3 bases at V and 0 bases at J, with 11 bases in the middle. CDR3 nucleotides: TGCAGCGTTGATCAAACAGGGACTAACTATGGCTACACCTTC. It codes for CSVDQTGTNYGYTF.

This clonotype was counted many times. The chain combines TRBV10-1 with TRBJ1-1; the D gene is possibly TRBD1 (6 bases). Trimming removed 0 bases at V and 5 bases at J, with 13 bases between. This CDR3 comprises 15 residues. Germline V lookup: CDR1 WNHNN, CDR2 SYGVQD (reference sequence). For the CDR3, the DNA is TGCGCCAGCAGTGAGTCTCAGGGGCTGGGAACTGAAGCTTTCTTT. It is translated as CASSESQGLGTEAFF.

This clonotype came up many times. The gene calls are TRBV20-1 and TRBJ1-6; 7 bases agree with TRBD1. CDR3 length: 14 amino acids. Germline V gene data show CDR1 as DFQATT and CDR2 as SNEGSKA (reference sequence). J was trimmed by 7 bases and V by 5 bases; bases with no gene match: 8. For the CDR3, the DNA is TGCAGTGCTTCTACCGGGACAGAAAATTCACCCCTCCACTTT. It codes for CSASTGTENSPLHF.

This clonotype was counted at least ten times. The chain has TRBV2 and TRBJ2-5; possible D gene TRBD1, 7 bases. V lost 3 bases to trimming and J lost 6 bases, with 17 bases between them. From germline, CDR1 is SNHLY and CDR2 FYNNEI. CDR3 length equals 15 residues. Here the CDR3 DNA reads TGTGCCAGCAGTGACGGGGGCAGGGGGGTGAAGACCCAGTACTTC. Translating it yields CASSDGGRGVKTQYF.

About this clonotype: Just one base apart from a much larger clone, this may be a read error. CDR3 sequence (DNA): TGTGCCAGCACTGGGGGCGCAGGAGGGGCCTCTGGGGCCAACGTCCTGGCTTTC. Protein product: CASTGGAGGASGANVLAF. This chain connects TRBV2 to TRBJ2-6; D tentatively fits TRBD1 or TRBD2 (6 bases each). Germline CDR1 reads SNHLY; CDR2 reads FYNNEI. The CDR3 sequence is 18 residues long.

This clonotype was recorded many times. This chain connects TRBV5-1 to TRBJ1-1, with D hard to call. There are 13 residues in the CDR3. The V gene lost 3 bases and the J gene lost 1 base, with 7 bases spanning the gap. Germline values: CDR1 SGHRS, CDR2 YFSETQ. CDR3 DNA sequence: TGCGCCAGCAGCTGGAGGAGGAACACTGAAGCTTTCTTT. It yields the protein CASSWRRNTEAFF.

The chain employs TRBV7-2 and TRBJ2-5; TRBD2 might be the D (6 bases). This CDR3 region has 14 residues. Per the germline V gene, CDR1 is SGHTA and CDR2 is FQGNSA. The ends were cut back, 5 bases at V and 4 bases at J, with 14 bases in the middle. CDR3 residues: CASSPLLEGETQYF. The CDR3 bases are TGTGCCAGCAGCCCCTTGCTGGAGGGAGAGACCCAGTACTTC.